This T cell receptor beta chain was captured in a study of T cells in Graves' hyperthyroidism and ophthalmopathy. Germline-derived CDR1 and CDR2 are DFQATT and SNEGSKA (reference sequence). Trimming took 1 base from V and 4 from J; bases not matched to a gene: 9. The CDR3 runs 17 residues. TCR beta CDR3 sequences were amplified from RNA transcripts. TCR CDR3 underwent first-round RT-PCR with the HTBI primer set. TCRdb itself ran the multiplex PCR reads through MiXCR, one entry per CDR3 protein. The sample carries about 620,000 distinct CDR3 sequences, under 20% recorded once. The sample holds a few counts of this clonotype. Patients were excluded because of uncontrolled infection, other autoimmune disease, pregnancy or lactation.

This clonotype was obtained from a woman in her 30s with Graves' hyperthyroidism. The source material was blood. The chain is built from TRBV20-1 and TRBJ2-3; 12 positions agree with TRBD2. The CDR3 nucleotides are TGCAGTGCTAGAGTTCCTAGCGGGAGGGCCGCAGCAGATACGCAGTATTTT. Its translation is CSARVPSGRAAADTQYF.